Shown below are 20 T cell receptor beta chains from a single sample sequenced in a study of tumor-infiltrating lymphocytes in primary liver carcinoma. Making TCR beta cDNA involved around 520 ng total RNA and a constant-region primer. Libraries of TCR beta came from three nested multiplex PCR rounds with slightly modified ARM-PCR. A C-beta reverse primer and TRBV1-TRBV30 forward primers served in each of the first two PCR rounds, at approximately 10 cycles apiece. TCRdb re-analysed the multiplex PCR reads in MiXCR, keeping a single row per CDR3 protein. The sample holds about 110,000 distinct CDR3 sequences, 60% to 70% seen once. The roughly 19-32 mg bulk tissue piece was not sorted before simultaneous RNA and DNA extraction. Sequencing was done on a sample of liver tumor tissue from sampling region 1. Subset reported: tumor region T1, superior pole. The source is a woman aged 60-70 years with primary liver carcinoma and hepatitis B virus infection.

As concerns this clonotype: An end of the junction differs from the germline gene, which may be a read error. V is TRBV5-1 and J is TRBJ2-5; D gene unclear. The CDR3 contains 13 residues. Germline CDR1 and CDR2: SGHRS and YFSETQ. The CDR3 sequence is CARSPRLGETQYF. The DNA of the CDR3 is TGCGCCCGCAGCCCCAGGCTTGGGGAGACCCAGTACTTC.

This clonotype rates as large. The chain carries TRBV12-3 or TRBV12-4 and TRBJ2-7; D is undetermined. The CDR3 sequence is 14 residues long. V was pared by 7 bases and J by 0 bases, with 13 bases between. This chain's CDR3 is CASTSDAGSYEQYF. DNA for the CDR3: TGTGCCAGCACCAGCGACGCCGGCTCCTACGAGCAGTACTTC.

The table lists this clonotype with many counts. The CDR3 DNA reads TGTGCCAGCAGCCACTCGGCATCCACAGATACGCAGTATTTT. It encodes CASSHSASTDTQYF. This chain connects TRBV7-9 to TRBJ2-3; no firm D call. The V end was cut by 5 bases, the J end by 2 bases, with 11 bases between. The CDR3 is 14 amino acids. CDR1 and CDR2 from the germline V gene are SEHNR and FQNEAQ (reference sequence).

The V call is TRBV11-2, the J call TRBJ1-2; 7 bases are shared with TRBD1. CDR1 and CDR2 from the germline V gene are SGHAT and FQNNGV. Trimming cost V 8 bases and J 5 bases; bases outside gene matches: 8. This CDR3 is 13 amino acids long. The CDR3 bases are TGTGCCAGCGGCCCACAGGGGAATTATGGCTACACCTTC. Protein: CASGPQGNYGYTF. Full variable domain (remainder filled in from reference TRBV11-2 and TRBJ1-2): EAGVAQSPRYKIIEKRQSVAFWCNPISGHATLYWYQQILGQGPKLLIQFQNNGVVDDSQLPKDRFSAERLKGVDSTLKIQPAKLEDSAVYLCASGPQGNYGYTFGSGTRLTVV.

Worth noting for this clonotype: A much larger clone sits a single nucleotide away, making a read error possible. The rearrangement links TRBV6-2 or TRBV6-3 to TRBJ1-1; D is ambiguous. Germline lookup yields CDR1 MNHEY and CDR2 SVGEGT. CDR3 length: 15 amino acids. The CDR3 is CASTVTGRRNTDAFF. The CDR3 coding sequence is TGTGCCAGCACCGTTACCGGCCGGCGGAACACTGATGCTTTCTTT.

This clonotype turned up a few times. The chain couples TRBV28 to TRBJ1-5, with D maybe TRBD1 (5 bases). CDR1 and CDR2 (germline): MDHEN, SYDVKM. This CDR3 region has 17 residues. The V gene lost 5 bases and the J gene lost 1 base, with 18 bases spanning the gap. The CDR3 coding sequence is TGTGCCAGCAGTCCTTGGGGGGGGTCGGGGAGCAATCAGCCCCAGCATTTT. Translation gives CASSPWGGSGSNQPQHF.

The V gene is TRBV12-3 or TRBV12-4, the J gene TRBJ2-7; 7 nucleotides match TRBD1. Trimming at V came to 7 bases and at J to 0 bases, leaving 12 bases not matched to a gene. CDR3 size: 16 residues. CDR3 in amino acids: CASNFRTGGISYEQYF. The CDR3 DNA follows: TGTGCCAGCAATTTTCGGACAGGAGGAATCTCCTACGAGCAGTACTTC.

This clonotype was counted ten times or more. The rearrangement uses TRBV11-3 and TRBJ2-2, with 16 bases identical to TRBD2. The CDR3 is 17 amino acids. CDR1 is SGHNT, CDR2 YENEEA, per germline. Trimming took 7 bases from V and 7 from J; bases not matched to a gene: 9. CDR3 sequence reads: CASTSGLAGGPGGELFF. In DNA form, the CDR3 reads TGTGCCAGCACCTCGGGACTAGCGGGAGGGCCCGGCGGGGAGCTGTTTTTT. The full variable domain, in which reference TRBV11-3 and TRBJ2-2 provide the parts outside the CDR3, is EAGVVQSPRYKIIEKKQPVAFWCNPISGHNTLYWYLQNLGQGPELLIRYENEEAVDDSQLPKDRFSAERLKGVDSTLKIQPAELGDSAVYLCASTSGLAGGPGGELFFGEGSRLTVL.

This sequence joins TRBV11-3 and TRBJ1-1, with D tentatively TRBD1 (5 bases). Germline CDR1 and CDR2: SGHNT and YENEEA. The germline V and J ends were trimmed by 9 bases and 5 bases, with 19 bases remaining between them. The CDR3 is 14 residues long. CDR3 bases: TGTGCCAGTATGGACTGGGGCACGGGAACTGAAGCTTTCTTT. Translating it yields CASMDWGTGTEAFF.

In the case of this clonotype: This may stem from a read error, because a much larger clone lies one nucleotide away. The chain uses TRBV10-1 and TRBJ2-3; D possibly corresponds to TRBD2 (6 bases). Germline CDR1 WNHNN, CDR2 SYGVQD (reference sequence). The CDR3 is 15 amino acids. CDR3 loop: CASGESVGRTDTQYF. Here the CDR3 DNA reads TGCGCCAGCGGTGAGTCGGTGGGGAGGACAGATACGCAGTATTTT.

In DNA form, the CDR3 reads TGTGCCAGCAGCTTAGGCCTGGATCAGCCCCAGCATTTT. It specifies CASSLGLDQPQHF. The J gene is TRBJ1-5, the V gene TRBV7-9, with D unresolved. The CDR3 loop spans 13 amino acids. Trimming pared 1 base from V and 5 bases from J, leaving 6 bases between. Germline-derived CDR1 and CDR2 are SEHNR and FQNEAQ (reference sequence).

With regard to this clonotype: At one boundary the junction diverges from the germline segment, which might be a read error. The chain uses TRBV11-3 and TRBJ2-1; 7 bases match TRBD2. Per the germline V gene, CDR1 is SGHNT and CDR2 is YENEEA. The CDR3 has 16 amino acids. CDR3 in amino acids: CVSGKGVGEKDNEQFF. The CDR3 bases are TGTGTCAGCGGGAAGGGTGTAGGCGAAAAGGACAATGAGCAGTTCTTC.

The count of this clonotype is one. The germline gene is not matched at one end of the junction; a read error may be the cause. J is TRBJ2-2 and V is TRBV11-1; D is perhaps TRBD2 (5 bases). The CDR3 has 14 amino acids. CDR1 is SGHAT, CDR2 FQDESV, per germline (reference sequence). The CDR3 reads CTSGPSLDTGELLF. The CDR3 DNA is TGTACCAGCGGACCGAGCCTTGACACCGGGGAGCTGTTGTTT.

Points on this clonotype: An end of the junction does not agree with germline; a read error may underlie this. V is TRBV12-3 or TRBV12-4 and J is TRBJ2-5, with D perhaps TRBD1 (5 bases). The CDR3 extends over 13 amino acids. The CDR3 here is CSSSLGAFGTQYF. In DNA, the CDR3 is TGTTCCAGCAGTTTAGGGGCATTCGGGACCCAGTACTTC.

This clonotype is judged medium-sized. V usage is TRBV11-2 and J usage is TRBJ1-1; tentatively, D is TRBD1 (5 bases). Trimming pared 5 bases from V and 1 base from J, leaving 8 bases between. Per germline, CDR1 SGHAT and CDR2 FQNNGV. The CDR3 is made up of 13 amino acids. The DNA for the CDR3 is TGTGCCAGCAGCAGGGGTGGGAACACTGAAGCTTTCTTT. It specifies CASSRGGNTEAFF.

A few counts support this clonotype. Here the CDR3 reads CASSATQSGEQYF. Written as DNA, the CDR3 is TGTGCCAGCAGCGCGACGCAGTCTGGCGAGCAGTACTTC. The chain carries TRBV6-4 and TRBJ2-7, with unresolved D. Trimming took off 6 bases at V and 6 bases at J, with 15 bases between the two ends. CDR1 and CDR2 (germline): MRHNA, SNTAGT. This CDR3 spans 13 amino acids.

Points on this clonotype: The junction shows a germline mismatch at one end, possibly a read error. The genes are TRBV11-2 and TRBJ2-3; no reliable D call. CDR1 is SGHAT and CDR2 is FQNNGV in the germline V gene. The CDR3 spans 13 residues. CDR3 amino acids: CASSLDRRDTQYF. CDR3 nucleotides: TGTGCCAGTAGCTTAGATCGAAGAGATACACAGTATTTT.

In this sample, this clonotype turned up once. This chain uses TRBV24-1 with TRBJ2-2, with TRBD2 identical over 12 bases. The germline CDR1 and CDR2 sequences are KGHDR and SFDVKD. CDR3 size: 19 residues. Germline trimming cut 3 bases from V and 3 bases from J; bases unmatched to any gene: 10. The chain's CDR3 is CATSDPLTSGSRYTGELFF. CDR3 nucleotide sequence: TGTGCCACCAGTGATCCCCTGACTAGCGGGAGTAGGTACACCGGGGAGCTGTTTTTT.

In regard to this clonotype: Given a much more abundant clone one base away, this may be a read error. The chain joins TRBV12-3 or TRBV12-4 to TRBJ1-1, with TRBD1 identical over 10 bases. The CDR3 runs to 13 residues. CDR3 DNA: TGTGCCAGCAGCCCGACAGGGGGCACTGAAGCTTCCTTT. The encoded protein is CASSPTGGTEASF.

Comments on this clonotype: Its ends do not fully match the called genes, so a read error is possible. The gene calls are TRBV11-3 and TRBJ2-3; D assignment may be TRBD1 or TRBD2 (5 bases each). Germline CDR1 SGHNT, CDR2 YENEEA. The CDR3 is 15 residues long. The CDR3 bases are TGTGGCAGCAGCTTATCAGGGACCTTCACAGATACACAGTATTTT. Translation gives CGSSLSGTFTDTQYF.